The following is a T cell receptor beta chain sequence with its context. Carbamazepine had induced Stevens-Johnson syndrome or toxic epidermal necrolysis in the sequenced donors. Five Han Chinese and six European CBZ-SJS/TEN patients gave blood repertoires. The CDR3 has 12 residues. The germline CDR1 and CDR2 sequences are DFQATT and SNEGSKA (reference sequence). These data originate in a study of T cells in severe cutaneous drug reactions. Bulk and single-cell libraries used iRepertoire multiplex PCR with TCR subtype-specific primers. TCRdb re-called the multiplex PCR reads, yielding one record per CDR3 amino acid sequence without DNA. The listing contains over 20,000 distinct CDR3 sequences.

V and J are TRBV20-1 and TRBJ1-1. Sequencing was carried out using PBMCs. This TCR was sampled from a human donor with toxic epidermal necrolysis, a severe cutaneous drug reaction. The CDR3 loop is CSARRGYTEAFF.